Sequencing of this TCR beta chain was carried out in a study of blood T cell repertoires in COVID-19. Clones were sequenced by immunoSEQ multiplex PCR, and TCRdb holds only the in-frame ones, with some missing. This table holds approximately 300,000 clones, more than 85% found once. CDR1 and CDR2 (germline): LNHDA, SQIVND (reference sequence). J gave up 3 bases and V 7 bases, and 11 bases lay outside the gene matches. This CDR3 is built from 16 residues. This chain joins TRBV19 and TRBJ2-1, with TRBD2 matching over 8 bases. What was sequenced was PBMCs or T cells enriched from blood (not recorded which). The source of this sequence is a woman aged 25 to 39 who had recovered from COVID-19. This CDR3 is CASIKTRAGGYNEQFF. The CDR3 DNA is TGTGCCAGTATCAAAACTAGGGCGGGGGGCTACAATGAGCAGTTCTTC.